The rows below give T cell receptor beta chains drawn from one sample of a study of blood T cell repertoires in COVID-19. Generated by immunoSEQ multiplex PCR, the TCRdb table keeps only in-frame clones and is missing some. The sample contains 190,000 or so clones, more than 75% of which appear only once. Sequences were obtained from peripheral blood. The receptors were gathered from a woman between 18 and 29 years old who had recovered from COVID-19. The CDR3 runs from the conserved cysteine through the conserved F or W. A D gene is named only where the DNA matches it firmly. Size is stated for part of the rows, as once, few or many counts, or as a class when the clone is expanded.

j_gene: TRBJ1-2; abundance: -; v_gene: TRBV4-2; d_gene: -; CDR3nt: TGTGCCAGCAGCCAAGATATATGGACAGCTCCGTCTTATGGCTACACCTTC; CDR3aa: CASSQDIWTAPSYGYTF
j_gene: TRBJ2-1; abundance: -; v_gene: TRBV10-2; d_gene: -; CDR3nt: TGCGCCAGTCAACTAGGGGGGGCCTACAATGAGCAGTTCTTC; CDR3aa: CASQLGGAYNEQFF
j_gene: TRBJ2-1; abundance: -; v_gene: TRBV5-6; d_gene: TRBD2; CDR3nt: TGTGCCAGCAGCCCCCTATGGGGGGGACCCTACAATGAGCAGTTCTTC; CDR3aa: CASSPLWGGPYNEQFF
j_gene: TRBJ2-5; abundance: -; v_gene: TRBV7-9; d_gene: TRBD2; CDR3nt: TGTGCCAGCAGCTTAGTTGCGGGAGCGGAAGAGACCCAGTACTTC; CDR3aa: CASSLVAGAEETQYF
j_gene: TRBJ2-5; abundance: -; v_gene: TRBV30; d_gene: TRBD1; CDR3nt: TGTGCCTGGAATCCGGACAGGGGAGAGACCCAGTACTTC; CDR3aa: CAWNPDRGETQYF
j_gene: TRBJ1-1; abundance: -; v_gene: TRBV19; d_gene: -; CDR3nt: TGTGCCAGTAGTATAAACGTCGGGACTGAAGCTTTCTTT; CDR3aa: CASSINVGTEAFF
j_gene: TRBJ2-6; abundance: -; v_gene: TRBV29-1; d_gene: -; CDR3nt: TGCAGCGTTGGTGAGGCAGGGTCTATCTCTGGGGCCAACGTCCTGACTTTC; CDR3aa: CSVGEAGSISGANVLTF
j_gene: TRBJ2-2; abundance: -; v_gene: TRBV27; d_gene: -; CDR3nt: TGTGCCAGCAGTTTATCGAAGGGGTTATTCCGGGAGCTGTTTTTT; CDR3aa: CASSLSKGLFRELFF
j_gene: TRBJ1-4; abundance: -; v_gene: TRBV7-2; d_gene: -; CDR3nt: TGTGCCAGCAGCTTGAGACAAATCGCAACTAATGAAAAACTGTTTTTT; CDR3aa: CASSLRQIATNEKLFF
j_gene: TRBJ2-1; abundance: -; v_gene: TRBV10-3; d_gene: TRBD2; CDR3nt: TGTGCCATCAGTGACGGCGGGGGAAACAATGAGCAGTTCTTC; CDR3aa: CAISDGGGNNEQFF
j_gene: TRBJ2-7; abundance: -; v_gene: TRBV12-3/TRBV12-4; d_gene: -; CDR3nt: TGTGCCAGCAGTAAAGGACTGTACGAGCAGTACTTC; CDR3aa: CASSKGLYEQYF
j_gene: TRBJ2-1; abundance: -; v_gene: TRBV20-1; d_gene: -; CDR3nt: TGCAGTGCTAGTACATTGCGGGACAGATACTACAATGAGCAGTTCTTC; CDR3aa: CSASTLRDRYYNEQFF
j_gene: TRBJ1-1; abundance: -; v_gene: TRBV11-2; d_gene: -; CDR3nt: TGTGCCAGCAGCTTGGCCCCAAGGCAGGACACTGAAGCTTTCTTT; CDR3aa: CASSLAPRQDTEAFF
j_gene: TRBJ1-6; abundance: -; v_gene: TRBV19; d_gene: -; CDR3nt: TGTGCCAGTACCCGAACCAGGGATTCACCCCTCCACTTT; CDR3aa: CASTRTRDSPLHF
j_gene: TRBJ2-2; abundance: few; v_gene: TRBV7-8; d_gene: -; CDR3nt: TGTGCCAGCAGCTTAACAGCCCCCGGGGAGCTGTTTTTT; CDR3aa: CASSLTAPGELFF
j_gene: TRBJ2-3; abundance: -; v_gene: TRBV7-9; d_gene: -; CDR3nt: TGTGCCAGCAGCTTCCACAGGGACGGCACAGATACGCAGTATTTT; CDR3aa: CASSFHRDGTDTQYF
j_gene: TRBJ2-1; abundance: -; v_gene: TRBV19; d_gene: TRBD2; CDR3nt: TGTGCCAGTTGTCCCTCAGCGGGGGAGAACAATGAGCAGTTCTTC; CDR3aa: CASCPSAGENNEQFF
j_gene: TRBJ1-5; abundance: -; v_gene: TRBV10-3; d_gene: -; CDR3nt: TGTGCCATCAGTGACCCGTACCTGGGCCTTCATCAGCCCCAGCATTTT; CDR3aa: CAISDPYLGLHQPQHF
j_gene: TRBJ2-7; abundance: -; v_gene: TRBV23-1; d_gene: TRBD2; CDR3nt: TGCGCCAGCAGTCCGCGGGGGGAAACCTACGAGCAGTACTTC; CDR3aa: CASSPRGETYEQYF
j_gene: TRBJ1-5; abundance: few; v_gene: TRBV19; d_gene: -; CDR3nt: TGTGCCAGTAGTTTCTCAGGCTATAGCAATCAGCCCCAGCATTTT; CDR3aa: CASSFSGYSNQPQHF
j_gene: TRBJ1-2; abundance: -; v_gene: TRBV15; d_gene: TRBD1; CDR3nt: TGTGCCACCAGCAGATCGGGACAGGGGAGCTATGGCTACACCTTC; CDR3aa: CATSRSGQGSYGYTF
j_gene: TRBJ2-5; abundance: -; v_gene: TRBV3-1/TRBV3-2; d_gene: TRBD1; CDR3nt: TGTGCCAGCAGCCCGACAGGGGTCCAAGAGACCCAGTACTTC; CDR3aa: CASSPTGVQETQYF
j_gene: TRBJ2-3; abundance: -; v_gene: TRBV5-1; d_gene: TRBD2; CDR3nt: TGCGCCAGCAGCCCGGGACTAGCGAACACAGATACGCAGTATTTT; CDR3aa: CASSPGLANTDTQYF
j_gene: TRBJ1-6; abundance: -; v_gene: TRBV5-6; d_gene: TRBD1; CDR3nt: TGTGCCAGCAGCTCACGCGCACAGGGGAGCACCTATAATTCACCCCTCCACTTT; CDR3aa: CASSSRAQGSTYNSPLHF
j_gene: TRBJ1-6; abundance: -; v_gene: TRBV4-1; d_gene: TRBD1; CDR3nt: TGCGCCAGCAGCCACCGAGAGAGGGGGCTAGTCAATAATTCACCCCTCCACTTT; CDR3aa: CASSHRERGLVNNSPLHF
j_gene: TRBJ2-3; abundance: -; v_gene: TRBV9; d_gene: -; CDR3nt: TGTGCCAGCAGCGTAGCGTGGGGCGCAGATACGCAGTATTTT; CDR3aa: CASSVAWGADTQYF
j_gene: TRBJ2-5; abundance: -; v_gene: TRBV5-1; d_gene: -; CDR3nt: TGCGCCAGCAGCCCCTGGGCCACGAAAGAGACCCAGTACTTC; CDR3aa: CASSPWATKETQYF
j_gene: TRBJ2-1; abundance: -; v_gene: TRBV24-1; d_gene: -; CDR3nt: TGTGCCACCAGTGTGCCGGGATACCGCAATGAGCAGTTCTTC; CDR3aa: CATSVPGYRNEQFF
j_gene: TRBJ2-7; abundance: once; v_gene: TRBV5-1; d_gene: -; CDR3nt: TGCGCCAGCAGCCCCCAGGGGAAAGGACGCGACGAGCAGTACTTC; CDR3aa: CASSPQGKGRDEQYF
j_gene: TRBJ1-1; abundance: -; v_gene: TRBV5-6; d_gene: -; CDR3nt: TGTGCCAGCAGCTTGGTTTGGGGACTTGAGACTGAAGCTTTCTTT; CDR3aa: CASSLVWGLETEAFF
j_gene: TRBJ2-5; abundance: -; v_gene: TRBV24-1; d_gene: -; CDR3nt: TGTGCCACCAGTGATCCCCGGGGTCCGGAGACCCAGTACTTC; CDR3aa: CATSDPRGPETQYF
j_gene: TRBJ2-4; abundance: few; v_gene: TRBV6-1; d_gene: TRBD1; CDR3nt: TGTGCCAGCAGTGCCTGGACAGGGGGGGAACGAACCAAAAACATTCAGTACTTC; CDR3aa: CASSAWTGGERTKNIQYF
j_gene: TRBJ2-5; abundance: once; v_gene: TRBV7-9; d_gene: TRBD2; CDR3nt: TGTGCCAGCAGCTTACCCCTGGGCGGGGGGGTCCAAGAGACCCAGTACTTC; CDR3aa: CASSLPLGGGVQETQYF
j_gene: TRBJ2-2; abundance: -; v_gene: TRBV19; d_gene: -; CDR3nt: TGTGCCACCTCCCGGTGGGGGGAATTGAACACCGGGGAGCTGTTTTTT; CDR3aa: CATSRWGELNTGELFF
j_gene: TRBJ2-1; abundance: -; v_gene: TRBV6-5; d_gene: TRBD1; CDR3nt: TGTGCCAGCAGTTACGAAACAGGGGACAATGAGCAGTTCTTC; CDR3aa: CASSYETGDNEQFF
j_gene: TRBJ1-4; abundance: -; v_gene: TRBV11-2; d_gene: TRBD1; CDR3nt: TGTGCCAGCAGCTTGGTGGGACAGATTAATGAAAAACTGTTTTTT; CDR3aa: CASSLVGQINEKLFF
j_gene: TRBJ2-1; abundance: -; v_gene: TRBV9; d_gene: TRBD1; CDR3nt: TGTGCCAGCAGCCAGGGGGCGTACAATGAGCAGTTCTTC; CDR3aa: CASSQGAYNEQFF
j_gene: TRBJ1-2; abundance: -; v_gene: TRBV5-1; d_gene: -; CDR3nt: TGCGCCACACAGGCGGGGAAGGGTAACTATGGCTACACCTTC; CDR3aa: CATQAGKGNYGYTF
j_gene: TRBJ1-2; abundance: -; v_gene: TRBV6-2/TRBV6-3; d_gene: -; CDR3nt: TGTGCCAGCAGTTACTTTTACACCGACTATGGCTACACCTTC; CDR3aa: CASSYFYTDYGYTF
j_gene: TRBJ2-3; abundance: -; v_gene: TRBV5-1; d_gene: -; CDR3nt: TGCGCCAGCAGTAAGGGGGGGGTCACAGATACGCAGTATTTT; CDR3aa: CASSKGGVTDTQYF
j_gene: TRBJ2-3; abundance: -; v_gene: TRBV11-2; d_gene: TRBD2; CDR3nt: TGTGCCAGCAGCGCGACGGCGGGAGAGGTAGATACGCAGTATTTT; CDR3aa: CASSATAGEVDTQYF
j_gene: TRBJ2-5; abundance: -; v_gene: TRBV7-6; d_gene: TRBD2; CDR3nt: TGTGCCAGCAGCTTAAGGGCTAGCGGGAGAAAAGAGACCCAGTACTTC; CDR3aa: CASSLRASGRKETQYF
j_gene: TRBJ1-5; abundance: -; v_gene: TRBV27; d_gene: -; CDR3nt: TGTGCCAGCAGTCTGTTCCCTGTCAATCAGCCCCAGCATTTT; CDR3aa: CASSLFPVNQPQHF
j_gene: TRBJ1-6; abundance: -; v_gene: TRBV30; d_gene: -; CDR3nt: TGTGCCTGCCGAGGGGGGGATTCCTATAATTCACCCCTCCACTTT; CDR3aa: CACRGGDSYNSPLHF
j_gene: TRBJ1-2; abundance: -; v_gene: TRBV7-3; d_gene: TRBD1; CDR3nt: TGTGCCAGCAGCTCCGGGACAGGGGGCGATGGCTACACCTTC; CDR3aa: CASSSGTGGDGYTF
j_gene: TRBJ2-6; abundance: -; v_gene: TRBV3-1/TRBV3-2; d_gene: -; CDR3nt: TGTGCCAGCAGCCCCCGACAGGAATCTCTGGTGCCTGGGGCCAACGTCCTGACTTTC; CDR3aa: CASSPRQESLVPGANVLTF
j_gene: TRBJ2-3; abundance: -; v_gene: TRBV19; d_gene: TRBD1; CDR3nt: TGTGCCAGTACCGACAGGGTCTATAGCACAGATACGCAGTATTTT; CDR3aa: CASTDRVYSTDTQYF
j_gene: TRBJ2-2; abundance: -; v_gene: TRBV9; d_gene: -; CDR3nt: TGTGCCAGCAGCGTAGTAGAGGGATTTGGCGGGGAGCTGTTTTTT; CDR3aa: CASSVVEGFGGELFF
j_gene: TRBJ2-7; abundance: -; v_gene: TRBV7-9; d_gene: TRBD1; CDR3nt: TGTGCCAGCAGCCCGGGGACAGGGCCCGAGCAGTACTTC; CDR3aa: CASSPGTGPEQYF
j_gene: TRBJ1-1; abundance: -; v_gene: TRBV5-1; d_gene: -; CDR3nt: TGCGCCAGCAGCCCAGCGGGACACCTGAACACTGAAGCTTTCTTT; CDR3aa: CASSPAGHLNTEAFF
j_gene: TRBJ1-1; abundance: -; v_gene: TRBV7-6; d_gene: -; CDR3nt: TGTGCCAGCAGCTTAGGTATGAACACTGAAGCTTTCTTT; CDR3aa: CASSLGMNTEAFF
j_gene: TRBJ1-2; abundance: once; v_gene: TRBV2; d_gene: -; CDR3nt: TGTGCCAGAACCTTAGGGGCTAACTATGGCTACACCTTC; CDR3aa: CARTLGANYGYTF
j_gene: TRBJ1-3; abundance: -; v_gene: TRBV19; d_gene: TRBD1; CDR3nt: TGTGCCAGTGCGACAGGGGCTGGAAACACCATATATTTT; CDR3aa: CASATGAGNTIYF
j_gene: TRBJ2-5; abundance: -; v_gene: TRBV5-1; d_gene: -; CDR3nt: TGCGCCAGCTCCAGGACGGGACTTAACTTGTACCAAGAGACCCAGTACTTC; CDR3aa: CASSRTGLNLYQETQYF
j_gene: TRBJ2-1; abundance: -; v_gene: TRBV7-2; d_gene: -; CDR3nt: TGTGCCAGCAGCGGTGGCAGGTGGTACAATGAGCAGTTCTTC; CDR3aa: CASSGGRWYNEQFF